These 10 T cell receptor beta chains were all obtained from the same sample, sequenced in a study of blood T cell repertoires in COVID-19. Measured with immunoSEQ multiplex PCR; TCRdb has only the in-frame clones, and not every one. Of some 700,000 clones listed, about nine tenths were seen once; the top ten hold over 0.2%. The specimen was peripheral blood. Source of these receptors: a woman aged 18 to 35 with acute or convalescent COVID-19.

This chain uses TRBV6-5 with TRBJ1-2, with D unclear. The CDR3 extends over 15 amino acids. V shed 6 bases and J shed 8 bases, with 22 bases lying between them. Germline values: CDR1 MNHEY, CDR2 SVGAGI. In nucleotides, the CDR3 is TGTGCCAGCAGGTCTCTCATCGAGGAGGGTGGGGGCTACACCTTC. Translating it yields CASRSLIEEGGGYTF.

In DNA, the CDR3 is TGTGCCACGAGTTGGGGCTACACCTTC. The encoded protein is CATSWGYTF. The rearrangement links TRBV6-6 to TRBJ1-2; D is ambiguous. V shed 10 bases and J shed 8 bases, with 8 bases lying between them. CDR3 length equals 9 residues. Germline values: CDR1 MNHNY, CDR2 SVGAGI (reference sequence).

The chain joins TRBV6-2 or TRBV6-3 to TRBJ2-3; D might be TRBD2 (6 bases). Germline V lookup: CDR1 MNHEY, CDR2 SVGEGT. This CDR3 is 15 amino acids long. The ends were cut back, 0 bases at V and 3 bases at J, with 10 bases in the middle. The CDR3 DNA sequence: TGTGCCAGCAGTTACTCGGGGGGACCGACAGATACGCAGTATTTT. Protein sequence: CASSYSGGPTDTQYF.

V and J are TRBV12-3 or TRBV12-4 and TRBJ1-4; D unclear. The germline V and J ends were trimmed by 6 bases and 11 bases, with 16 bases remaining between them. The CDR3 is made up of 13 amino acids. The CDR3 DNA reads as TGTGCCAGCAGACGCTCACTTTTGGAGAAACTGTTTTTT. Encoded protein: CASRRSLLEKLFF.

The V call is TRBV11-3, the J call TRBJ2-3; 9 bases agree with TRBD1. Germline loops: CDR1 SGHNT, CDR2 YENEEA. V dropped 4 bases and J dropped 2; count of bases not matched to a gene: 7. The CDR3 loop spans 16 amino acids. The CDR3 nucleotides read TGTGCCAGCAGCTCCGGACAGGGGCTATACACAGATACGCAGTATTTT. Translated, it gives CASSSGQGLYTDTQYF.

The rearrangement joins TRBV28 to TRBJ1-6; D perhaps matches TRBD1 (6 bases). The CDR3 loop spans 15 amino acids. Germline V gene data show CDR1 as MDHEN and CDR2 as SYDVKM. Between the trimmed V and J ends, which lost 7 bases and 4 bases, there was a span of 14 bases. The CDR3 DNA reads as TGTGCCAGCACTTCACCACAGGGTTATAATTCACCCCTCCACTTT. It specifies CASTSPQGYNSPLHF.

The chain employs TRBV5-1 and TRBJ2-2, with 7 bases aligning to TRBD2. The CDR3 sequence is 14 residues long. The germline gives CDR1 SGHRS, CDR2 YFSETQ. V lost 1 base to trimming and J lost 9 bases; unmatched junction nucleotides: 6. This CDR3 reads CASSLRTRARELFF. The CDR3 nucleotides are TGCGCCAGCAGCTTGAGGACTAGGGCCCGGGAGCTGTTTTTT.

The J gene is TRBJ1-2, the V gene TRBV4-2, with D perhaps TRBD1 (5 bases). This CDR3 has 18 residues. The V gene lost 0 bases and the J gene lost 5 bases, with 22 bases spanning the gap. Germline V CDR1 and CDR2: LGHNA, YNFKEQ. The CDR3: CASSQDGGSPGNPYGYTF. In nucleotides, the CDR3 is TGTGCCAGCAGCCAAGATGGGGGGTCCCCAGGTAATCCGTATGGCTACACCTTC.

The chain carries TRBV15 and TRBJ1-1; 8 bases map to TRBD1. Germline CDR1 is LNHNV and CDR2 is YYDKDF (reference sequence). Trimming at V came to 8 bases and at J to 6 bases, leaving 8 bases not matched to a gene. The CDR3 covers 13 residues. The CDR3, as DNA: TGTGCCACCTGGGACAGGCAATTACCTGAAGCTTTCTTT. This codes for CATWDRQLPEAFF.

The J gene is TRBJ1-2, the V gene TRBV10-3, with unresolved D. The CDR3 length is 11 residues. The germline gives CDR1 ENHRY, CDR2 SYGVKD. Trimming pared 9 bases from V and 8 bases from J, leaving 13 bases between. The CDR3 DNA reads as TGTGCCATTAAACGACGGGAGGGCTACACCTTC. Translation gives CAIKRREGYTF.